This T cell receptor (beta chain) comes out of a study of shared clonotypes between healthy human individuals. Sequenced by immunoSEQ multiplex PCR; TCRdb stores in-frame clones only, minus some. Of 550,000 to 850,000 clones listed, 74% were seen once; the top ten hold less than 2%. Sequenced material: memory CD4+ T cells sorted from blood. The subset was: CD45RA-negative fraction. This sequence originates from a woman between 25 and 40 years old in good health.

This CDR3 reads CASSLSGYEQYF. CDR3 nucleotides: TGTGCCAGTAGTCTTAGCGGCTACGAGCAGTACTTC. The rearrangement links TRBV19 to TRBJ2-7; possibly TRBD2 for D (6 bases). Looked up from germline, CDR1 is LNHDA and CDR2 is SQIVND (reference sequence). The CDR3 has 12 amino acids. The ends were cut back, 5 bases at V and 3 bases at J, with 8 bases in the middle.